Listed here is a single TCR beta chain. Its antigen is currently unknown. RNA was isolated and reverse transcribed to cDNA, the sequencing template. The table came from immunoSEQ multiplex PCR; TCRdb's copy has only in-frame clones and leaves some out. The sample lists 110,000 to 150,000 clones, roughly 52% occurring once. The treatment here: oral pan-JAK inhibitor, 5-10 mg twice daily. Peripheral blood and lesional scalp punch biopsies came from alopecia areata patients. Trimming took 4 bases from V and 9 from J, leaving 17 bases between them. Germline V gene data show CDR1 as SGDLS and CDR2 as YYNGEE. The CDR3 is 14 residues long. This sample was taken from a study of CD8+ T cells in alopecia areata. Study-level background: After 6 to 18 months of tofacitinib, follow-up continued 6 months off drug. The authors scored treated patients' severity by affected scalp percentage. Study results and limitations: In patients, TCRs were shared less clearly than in mice, and HLA may possibly be involved.

This material consisted of CD8+ T cells sorted from blood, taken at week 4, from a patient treated with tofacitinib. This clonotype was obtained from a human donor with alopecia areata. V is TRBV9 and J is TRBJ2-1; possible D gene TRBD2, 6 bases. CDR3 bases: TGTGCCAGCAGCCCTGACTTAGCCGGGGGTGAGCAGTTCTTC. It yields the protein CASSPDLAGGEQFF.